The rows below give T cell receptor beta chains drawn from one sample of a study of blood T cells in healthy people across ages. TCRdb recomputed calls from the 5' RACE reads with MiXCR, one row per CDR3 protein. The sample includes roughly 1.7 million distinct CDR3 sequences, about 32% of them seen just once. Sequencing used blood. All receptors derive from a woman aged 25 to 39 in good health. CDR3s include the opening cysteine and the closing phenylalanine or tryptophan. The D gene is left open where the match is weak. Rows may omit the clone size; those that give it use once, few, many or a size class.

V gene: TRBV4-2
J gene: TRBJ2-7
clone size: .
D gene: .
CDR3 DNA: TGTGCCAGCAGCCAAACCTTACTGGGACATCCTCCCTACGAGCAGTACTTC
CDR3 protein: CASSQTLLGHPPYEQYF

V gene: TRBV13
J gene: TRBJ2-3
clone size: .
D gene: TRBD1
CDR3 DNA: TGTGCCAGCAGCTTCCGGACAGGGGATTCTACGCAGTATTTT
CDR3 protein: CASSFRTGDSTQYF

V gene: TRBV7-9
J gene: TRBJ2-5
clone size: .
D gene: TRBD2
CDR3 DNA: TGTGCCAGCAGCTTAGGGACTAGCGCCTGGGGCCAAGAGACCCAGTACTTC
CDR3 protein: CASSLGTSAWGQETQYF

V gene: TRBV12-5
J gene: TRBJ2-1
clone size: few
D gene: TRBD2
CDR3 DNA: TGTGCTAGTGGCTCGGTGACTAGCGGGGGCTCCTACAATGAGCAGTTCTTC
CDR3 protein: CASGSVTSGGSYNEQFF

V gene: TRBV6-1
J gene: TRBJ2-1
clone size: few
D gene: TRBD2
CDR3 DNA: TGTGCCACCAGTTCTAGCGGGAGCACGGGTGGTGAGCAGTTCTTC
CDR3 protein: CATSSSGSTGGEQFF

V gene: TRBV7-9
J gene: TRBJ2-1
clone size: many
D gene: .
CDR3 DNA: TGTGCCAGCAGCTTAGCGGTTTGGGATGAGCAGTTCTTC
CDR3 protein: CASSLAVWDEQFF

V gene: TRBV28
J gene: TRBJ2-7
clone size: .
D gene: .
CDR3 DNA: TGTGCCAGCAGGCCTTTGACGGAGTTGGGGCGCGAGCAGTACTTC
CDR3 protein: CASRPLTELGREQYF

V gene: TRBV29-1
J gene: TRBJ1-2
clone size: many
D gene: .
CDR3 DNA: TGCAGCGTTGAGGAGACAGCAAACTATGGCTACACCTTC
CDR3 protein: CSVEETANYGYTF

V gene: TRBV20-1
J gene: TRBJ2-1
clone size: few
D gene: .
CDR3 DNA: TGCAGTGCTGCGACGGGTGGATACAATGAGCAGTTCTTC
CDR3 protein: CSAATGGYNEQFF

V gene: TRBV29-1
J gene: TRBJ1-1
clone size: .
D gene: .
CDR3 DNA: TGCAGCGTTGGGTTAGTAGGAGCTTTCTTT
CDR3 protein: CSVGLVGAFF

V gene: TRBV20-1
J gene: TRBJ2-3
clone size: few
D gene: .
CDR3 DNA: TGCAGTGCACACGGATCCAAGTGGGCAGATACGCAGTATTTT
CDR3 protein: CSAHGSKWADTQYF

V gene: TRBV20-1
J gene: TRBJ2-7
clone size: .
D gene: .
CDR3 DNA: TGCAGTGCTAGGTGGGCCGACAGCTCCTACAATGAGCAGTACTTC
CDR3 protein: CSARWADSSYNEQYF

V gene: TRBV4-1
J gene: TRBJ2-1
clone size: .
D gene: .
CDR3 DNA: TGCGCCAGCAGTATTACCCCAATCGATGAGCAGTTCTTC
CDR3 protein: CASSITPIDEQFF

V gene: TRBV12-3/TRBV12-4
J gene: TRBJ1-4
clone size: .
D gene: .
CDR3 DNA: TGTGCCAGCAGTTTCAGGGGCCCGACTAATGAAAAACTGTTTTTT
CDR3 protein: CASSFRGPTNEKLFF

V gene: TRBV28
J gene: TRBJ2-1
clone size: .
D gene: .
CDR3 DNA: TGTGCCAGCAGTACCCCGGACATCTTACCCGGTTCCCAGTTCTTC
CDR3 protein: CASSTPDILPGSQFF

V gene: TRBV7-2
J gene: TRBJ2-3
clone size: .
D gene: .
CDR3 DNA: TGTGCCAGCAGCTTCCCCTCATTTTGGGGCCCAGATACGCAGTATTTT
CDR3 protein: CASSFPSFWGPDTQYF

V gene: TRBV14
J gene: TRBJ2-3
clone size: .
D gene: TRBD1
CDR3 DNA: TGTGCCAGCAGCCAAGAATGGGGACAGGAGACAGATACGCAGTATTTT
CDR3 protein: CASSQEWGQETDTQYF

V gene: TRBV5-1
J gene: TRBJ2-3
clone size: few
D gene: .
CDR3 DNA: TGCGCCAGCAGTTGGACATTAGGAGATACGCAGTATTTT
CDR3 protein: CASSWTLGDTQYF

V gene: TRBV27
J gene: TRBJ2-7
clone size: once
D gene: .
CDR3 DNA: TGTGCCAGCAGTTTCGACGAGTCCTACGAGCAGTACTTC
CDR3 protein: CASSFDESYEQYF

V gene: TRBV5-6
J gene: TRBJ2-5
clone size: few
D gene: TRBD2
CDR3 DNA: TGTGCCAGCAGCTTCGGGACTAGCGATATGCGAGAGACCCAGTACTTC
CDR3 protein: CASSFGTSDMRETQYF

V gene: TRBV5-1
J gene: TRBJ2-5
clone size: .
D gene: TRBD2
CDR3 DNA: TGCGCCAGCAGCTTGTACGGACTAGCGGGGGGAAAAGAGACCCAGTACTTC
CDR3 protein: CASSLYGLAGGKETQYF

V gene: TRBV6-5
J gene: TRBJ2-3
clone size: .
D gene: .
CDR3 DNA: TGTGCCAGCGGGTTACCCAGCACAGATACGCAGTATTTT
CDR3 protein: CASGLPSTDTQYF

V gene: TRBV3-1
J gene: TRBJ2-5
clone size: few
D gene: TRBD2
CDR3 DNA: TGTGCCAGCAGCCCTAGCGGGGGGCCTACCGGGACCCAGTACTTC
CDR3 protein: CASSPSGGPTGTQYF

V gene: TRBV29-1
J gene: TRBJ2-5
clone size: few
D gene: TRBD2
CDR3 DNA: TGCGGCGTGTCGGGACTAGCGGGAAGCGGCTTGGAGACCCAGTACTTC
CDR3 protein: CGVSGLAGSGLETQYF

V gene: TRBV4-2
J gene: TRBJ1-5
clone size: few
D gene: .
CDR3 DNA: TGTGCCAGCAGCCCCAGGGAACGGAGCAATCAGCCCCAGCATTTT
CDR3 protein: CASSPRERSNQPQHF

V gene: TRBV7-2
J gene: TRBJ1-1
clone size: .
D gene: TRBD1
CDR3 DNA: TGTGCCAGCAGCTCCAGACAGGGGGCGAGAGGAAACACTGAAGCTTTCTTT
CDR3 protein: CASSSRQGARGNTEAFF

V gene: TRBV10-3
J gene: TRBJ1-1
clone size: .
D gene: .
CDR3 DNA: TGTGCCATCAGTGAGACCCCAGGGCACACTGAAGCTTTCTTT
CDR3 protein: CAISETPGHTEAFF

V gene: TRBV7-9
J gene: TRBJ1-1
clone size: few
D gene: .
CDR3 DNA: TGTGCCAGCAGCTCGACCGTGGGGGGGCCCCAAGCTTTCTTT
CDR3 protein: CASSSTVGGPQAFF

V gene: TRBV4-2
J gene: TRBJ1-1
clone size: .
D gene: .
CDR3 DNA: TGTGCCAGCAGCCTAATCGGCCTCCTACAGGGCACTGAAGCTTTCTTT
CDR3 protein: CASSLIGLLQGTEAFF

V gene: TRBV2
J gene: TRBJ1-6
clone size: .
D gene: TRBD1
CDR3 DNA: TGTGCCAGCAGTGCCGGGACAGGGGTTTCACCCCTCCACTTT
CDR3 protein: CASSAGTGVSPLHF

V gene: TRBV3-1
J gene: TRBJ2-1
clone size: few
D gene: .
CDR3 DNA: TGTGCCAGCAGATCCGGGGTGGGCCCAAATGAGCAGTTCTTC
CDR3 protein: CASRSGVGPNEQFF

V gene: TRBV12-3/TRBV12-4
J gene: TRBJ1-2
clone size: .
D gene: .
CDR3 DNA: TGTGCCAGCAGTAGAGGTGCCAGGTACACCTTC
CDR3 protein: CASSRGARYTF

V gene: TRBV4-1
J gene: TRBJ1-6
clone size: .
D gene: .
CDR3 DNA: TGCGCCAGCAGCCGAATTAACAGGGACCCTAGGACACCCCTCCACTTT
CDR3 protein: CASSRINRDPRTPLHF

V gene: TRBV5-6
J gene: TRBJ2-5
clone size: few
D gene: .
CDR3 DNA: TGTGCCAGCAGCTTGGCTTCGGTGGTCGGTGAGACCCAGTACTTC
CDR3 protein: CASSLASVVGETQYF

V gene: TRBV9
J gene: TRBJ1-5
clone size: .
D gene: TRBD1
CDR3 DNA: TGTGCCAGCAGCCCCGGACAGGATAGCAATCAGCCCCAGCATTTT
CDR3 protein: CASSPGQDSNQPQHF

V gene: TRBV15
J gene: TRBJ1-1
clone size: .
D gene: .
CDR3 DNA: TGTGCCACCAGCAGAGGCTCTGAGGGGAGGAACACTGAAGCTTTCTTT
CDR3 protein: CATSRGSEGRNTEAFF

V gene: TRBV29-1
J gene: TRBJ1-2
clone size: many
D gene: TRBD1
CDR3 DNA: TGCAGCGTTGTCGGGGACAGGGTCGGATCTTATGGCTACACCTTC
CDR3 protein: CSVVGDRVGSYGYTF

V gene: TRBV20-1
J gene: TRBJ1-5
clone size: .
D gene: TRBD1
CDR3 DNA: TGCAGTGCAAGCAGGGGGGGCAGGAGTCAGCCCCAGCATTTT
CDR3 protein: CSASRGGRSQPQHF

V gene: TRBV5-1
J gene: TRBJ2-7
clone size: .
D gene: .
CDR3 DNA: TGCGCCAGCAGCGCAACATTCTCCTACGAGCAGTACTTC
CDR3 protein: CASSATFSYEQYF

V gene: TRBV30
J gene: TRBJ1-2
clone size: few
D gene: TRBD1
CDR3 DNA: TGTGCCTGGAGTTGGCGGATTCCGGGACAGGCAAACTATGGCTACACCTTC
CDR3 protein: CAWSWRIPGQANYGYTF

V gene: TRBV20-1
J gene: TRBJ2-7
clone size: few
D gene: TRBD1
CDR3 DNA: TGCAGTGCTAGAGGAGGGACAGCCTTCTACGAGCAGTACTTC
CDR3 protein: CSARGGTAFYEQYF

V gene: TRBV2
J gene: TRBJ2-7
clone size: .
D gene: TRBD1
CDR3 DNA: TGTGCCAGCTTGGGACAGCACTACGAGCAGTACTTC
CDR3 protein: CASLGQHYEQYF

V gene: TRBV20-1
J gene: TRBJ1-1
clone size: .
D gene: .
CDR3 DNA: TGCAGTGCTAGAGCAGGGGCCAGGGCATCGAACACTGAAGCTTTCTTT
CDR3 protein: CSARAGARASNTEAFF

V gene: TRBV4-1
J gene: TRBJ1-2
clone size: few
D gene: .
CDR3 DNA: TGCGCCAGCAGCCAAGCACCCCTCTATGGCTACACCTTC
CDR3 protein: CASSQAPLYGYTF

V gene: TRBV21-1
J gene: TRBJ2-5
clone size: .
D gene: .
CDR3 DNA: TGTGCCAGCAGCTCGACGGCAGGATGGGGTCTGTACTTC
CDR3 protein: CASSSTAGWGLYF

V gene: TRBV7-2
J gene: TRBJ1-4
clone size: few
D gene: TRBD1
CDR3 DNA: TGTGCCAGCGGGACAGGGGGGGGAGGGAGAGAAAAACTGTTTTTT
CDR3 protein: CASGTGGGGREKLFF